The 17 T cell receptor beta chains presented below share a single source sample, sequenced in a study of blood T cell repertoires in COVID-19. Profiling relied on immunoSEQ multiplex PCR, and the TCRdb table lists in-frame clones only, not all of them. The repertoire includes around 250,000 clones, over 80% of them detected once, and about 4% sits in the top ten. Sequencing was performed on PBMCs or T cells enriched from blood (not recorded which). The receptors come from a woman between 25 and 40 years old with acute COVID-19.

V gene TRBV11-2 combines with J gene TRBJ2-6; maybe TRBD1 (5 bases). Trimming stripped 5 bases from V and 1 base from J, with 9 bases between. Per germline, CDR1 SGHAT and CDR2 FQNNGV. The CDR3 totals 15 residues. The CDR3 loop reads CASSQGSSGANVLTF. DNA for the CDR3: TGTGCCAGCAGCCAGGGATCTTCTGGGGCCAACGTCCTGACTTTC.

The genes are TRBV10-1 and TRBJ1-1; no reliable D call. This CDR3 region has 13 residues. V was pared by 0 bases and J by 4 bases, with 6 bases between. Germline CDR1 is WNHNN and CDR2 is SYGVQD (reference sequence). The CDR3: CASSESPGTEAFF. CDR3 DNA sequence: TGCGCCAGCAGTGAGTCCCCGGGCACTGAAGCTTTCTTT.

The chain is built from TRBV5-1 and TRBJ2-1, with TRBD2 matching over 8 bases. Germline V gene lookup returns CDR1 SGHRS and CDR2 YFSETQ. V shed 1 base and J 9 bases; nucleotides not matched to a gene: 6. The CDR3 runs to 14 residues. Here the CDR3 DNA reads TGCGCCAGCAGCTTGACGAGCGGGAGTACTGAGCAGTTCTTC. It is translated as CASSLTSGSTEQFF. The full variable domain, rest sourced from reference TRBV5-1 and TRBJ2-1, is KAGVTQTPRYLIKTRGQQVTLSCSPISGHRSVSWYQQTPGQGLQFLFEYFSETQRNKGNFPGRFSGRQFSNSRSEMNVSTLELGDSALYLCASSLTSGSTEQFFGPGTRLTVL.

The genes are TRBV3-1 (or the pseudogene TRBV3-2) and TRBJ2-1, with a tentative D call TRBD2 (6 bases). Germline V lookup: CDR1 LGHDT, CDR2 YNNKEL (reference sequence). Trimming removed 5 bases at V and 3 bases at J, with 8 bases between. The CDR3 is 13 residues long. The DNA of the CDR3 is TGTGCCAGCAGCGGTAGCGGCTACAATGAGCAGTTCTTC. Translated: CASSGSGYNEQFF.

The CDR3 loop reads CASSIGDRQGVYGYTF. CDR3 nucleotides: TGTGCCAGTAGTATAGGCGACAGACAGGGCGTCTATGGCTACACCTTC. This chain links TRBV19 with TRBJ1-2; TRBD1 agrees at 7 bases. Germline CDR1 is LNHDA and CDR2 is SQIVND (reference sequence). This CDR3 has 16 residues. Trimming took 1 base from V and 4 from J; bases not matched to a gene: 9.

This chain links TRBV3-1 (or the pseudogene TRBV3-2) with TRBJ2-5; D is uncertain. The ends were cut back, 0 bases at V and 10 bases at J, with 9 bases in the middle. Germline V gene data show CDR1 as LGHDT and CDR2 as YNNKEL (reference sequence). There are 12 residues in the CDR3. The CDR3 region has the DNA TGTGCCAGCAGCCAAGATTCGCTAGACCAGTACTTC. Protein: CASSQDSLDQYF.

This clone showed up just a few times. J is TRBJ2-3 and V is TRBV28, with a weak D call TRBD2 (6 bases). This CDR3 has 18 amino acids. Trimming took 6 bases from V and 0 from J, leaving 22 bases between them. Germline V gene sequence: CDR1 MDHEN, CDR2 SYDVKM. The CDR3 DNA follows: TGTGCCAGCAGCCCCAGCCCTTCTAGCGAACAAAGCACAGATACGCAGTATTTT. Amino acids: CASSPSPSSEQSTDTQYF.

The chain combines TRBV6-5 with TRBJ1-1, with D possibly being TRBD1 (5 bases). Per the germline V gene, CDR1 is MNHEY and CDR2 is SVGAGI. V shed 8 bases and J shed 3 bases, with 13 bases lying between them. This CDR3 has 13 residues. DNA of the CDR3: TGTGCCAGCGGGGCTCAAGTAGACACTGAAGCTTTCTTT. Its translation is CASGAQVDTEAFF.

V usage is TRBV28 and J usage is TRBJ1-4; D is uncertain. V was cut by 6 bases and J by 7 bases, with 12 bases left in between. The CDR3 runs to 13 residues. Per the germline V gene, CDR1 is MDHEN and CDR2 is SYDVKM. CDR3 bases: TGTGCCAGCAGCCTCCCCCCTAGTGAAAAACTGTTTTTT. Residues: CASSLPPSEKLFF.

This clone was observed a few times. The genes are TRBV18 and TRBJ2-2; 10 positions match TRBD2. This CDR3 has 16 residues. Per the germline V gene, CDR1 is KGHSH and CDR2 is LQKENI. V lost 3 bases and J lost 5; bases outside the gene matches: 6. The CDR3 here is CASSPLLAGQTGELFF. The CDR3 DNA follows: TGTGCCAGCTCACCTTTACTAGCGGGGCAAACCGGGGAGCTGTTTTTT.

J is TRBJ2-5 and V is TRBV29-1, with 7 bases lining up with TRBD1. The CDR3 sequence is 15 residues long. The trim removed 0 bases at V and 3 bases at J, leaving 7 bases unmatched. Germline CDR1 SQVTM, CDR2 ANQGSEA. This CDR3 is CSVEDLRDSKETQYF. In DNA form, the CDR3 reads TGCAGCGTTGAAGATTTAAGGGACAGCAAAGAGACCCAGTACTTC. Drawing the rest from reference TRBV29-1 and TRBJ2-5, the complete variable domain is SAVISQKPSRDICQRGTSLTIQCQVDSQVTMMFWYRQQPGQSLTLIATANQGSEATYESGFVIDKFPISRPNLTFSTLTVSNMSPEDSSIYLCSVEDLRDSKETQYFGPGTRLLVL.

J is TRBJ2-1 and V is TRBV19; 13 bases map to TRBD2. Germline-derived CDR1 and CDR2 are LNHDA and SQIVND (reference sequence). The CDR3 totals 14 residues. The V gene end was trimmed by 5 bases and the J gene end by 7 bases; junction bases not matched to a gene: 2. The CDR3 spells CASSGTSGNNEQFF. CDR3 bases: TGTGCCAGTAGTGGGACTAGCGGGAATAATGAGCAGTTCTTC.

The chain employs TRBV3-1 (or the pseudogene TRBV3-2) and TRBJ1-6, with 9 bases fitting TRBD1. V trimming: 0 bases; J trimming: 12 bases; junction bases outside the gene matches: 12. The CDR3 runs to 17 residues. CDR1 is LGHDT, CDR2 YNNKEL, per germline (reference sequence). CDR3 sequence reads: CASSQDWSGTGNLPLHF. The CDR3 DNA sequence: TGTGCCAGCAGCCAAGATTGGTCCGGGACAGGGAACCTACCCCTCCACTTT.

This sequence joins TRBV5-6 and TRBJ2-7; D ambiguous. With 2 bases removed from V and 3 bases from J, the gap between germline ends came to 12 bases. CDR1 is SGHDT, CDR2 YYEEEE, per germline. This CDR3 is built from 14 residues. CDR3 residues: CASSLLQNFYEQYF. The CDR3 DNA reads as TGTGCCAGCAGCTTATTACAGAATTTCTACGAGCAGTACTTC.

The table lists this clone with a count of one. The chain combines TRBV5-1 with TRBJ2-7, with D perhaps matching TRBD2 (6 bases). Germline V gene lookup returns CDR1 SGHRS and CDR2 YFSETQ. The V gene lost 7 bases and the J gene lost 3 bases, with 11 bases spanning the gap. There are 12 residues in the CDR3. The CDR3 is CASFQEGYEQYF. In DNA form, the CDR3 reads TGCGCCAGCTTCCAGGAGGGCTACGAGCAGTACTTC.

V is TRBV11-2 and J is TRBJ1-1, with TRBD1 identical over 7 bases. Losses at the gene ends were 3 bases for V and 0 bases for J; bases not matched to a gene: 1. The length of the CDR3 is 14 residues. Germline-derived CDR1 and CDR2 are SGHAT and FQNNGV. CDR3 nucleotides: TGTGCCAGCAGCTTGGGGACAGTGAACACTGAAGCTTTCTTT. It is translated as CASSLGTVNTEAFF.

V is TRBV27 and J is TRBJ1-6, with D unresolved. Per the germline V gene, CDR1 is MNHEY and CDR2 is SMNVEV (reference sequence). V lost 4 bases and J 1 base, leaving 8 bases between the germline ends. The length of the CDR3 is 15 residues. This CDR3 is CASSWAGSYNSPLHF. CDR3 sequence (DNA): TGTGCCAGCAGTTGGGCTGGATCCTATAATTCACCCCTCCACTTT.